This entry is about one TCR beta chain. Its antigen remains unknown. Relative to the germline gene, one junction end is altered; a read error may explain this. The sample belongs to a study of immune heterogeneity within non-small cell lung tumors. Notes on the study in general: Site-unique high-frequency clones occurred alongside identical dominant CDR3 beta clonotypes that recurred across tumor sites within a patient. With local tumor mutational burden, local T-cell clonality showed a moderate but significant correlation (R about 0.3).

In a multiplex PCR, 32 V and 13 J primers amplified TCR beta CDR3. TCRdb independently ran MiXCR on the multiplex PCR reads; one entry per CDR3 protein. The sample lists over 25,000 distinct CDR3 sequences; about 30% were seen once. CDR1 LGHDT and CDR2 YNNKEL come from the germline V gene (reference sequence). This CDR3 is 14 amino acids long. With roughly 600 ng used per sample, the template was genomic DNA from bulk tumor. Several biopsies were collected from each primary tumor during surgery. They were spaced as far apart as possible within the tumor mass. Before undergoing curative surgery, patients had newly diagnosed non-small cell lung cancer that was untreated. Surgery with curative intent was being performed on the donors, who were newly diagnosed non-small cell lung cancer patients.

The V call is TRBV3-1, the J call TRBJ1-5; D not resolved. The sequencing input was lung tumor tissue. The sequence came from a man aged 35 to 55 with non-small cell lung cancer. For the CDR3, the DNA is TGTGCCAGCAGCCAAAGGGTGAGCAATCATCCCCAGCATTTT. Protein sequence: CASSQRVSNHPQHF.